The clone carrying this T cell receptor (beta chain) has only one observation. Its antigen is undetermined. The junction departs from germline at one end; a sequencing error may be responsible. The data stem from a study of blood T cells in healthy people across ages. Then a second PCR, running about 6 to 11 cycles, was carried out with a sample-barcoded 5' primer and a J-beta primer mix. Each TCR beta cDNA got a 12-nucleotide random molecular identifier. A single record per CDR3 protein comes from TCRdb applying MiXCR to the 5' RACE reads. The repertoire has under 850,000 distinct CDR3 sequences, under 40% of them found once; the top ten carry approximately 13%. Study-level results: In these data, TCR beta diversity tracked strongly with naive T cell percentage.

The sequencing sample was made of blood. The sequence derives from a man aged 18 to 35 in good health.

The DNA of the CDR3 is TGTGCCAGCAGTCGGACATCCTATGATTCACCCCTCCACTTT. Protein product: CASSRTSYDSPLHF. This sequence joins TRBV6-5 and TRBJ1-6; a possible D gene is TRBD1 (5 bases). Germline CDR1 and CDR2: MNHEY and SVGAGI. The CDR3 is 14 residues long.